What follows is one T cell receptor (beta chain) and its context. At one of its ends the junction is not consistent with the germline gene, which may arise from a read error. The length of the CDR3 is 18 residues. Per germline, CDR1 MNHEY and CDR2 SMNVEV (reference sequence). The data belong to a study of T cells in Graves' hyperthyroidism and ophthalmopathy. Using RNA transcripts as the source, TCR beta CDR3 regions were amplified. First-round RT-PCR with HTBI primers amplified the TCR CDR3 region. TCRdb called the multiplex PCR reads again in MiXCR, with one record for every CDR3 protein. The top ten hold approximately 54% of the sample, which has 490,000 or so distinct CDR3 sequences, around a fifth seen once.

Sequencing input: blood. V and J are TRBV27 and TRBJ2-7, with TRBD2 as a possible D gene (6 bases). This TCR was sampled from an older woman with Graves' ophthalmopathy. CDR3 bases: TGTGCCAGCAGTGCCAAGGTACCGGGACTCGCTCAATCCTTCGAGCAGTACTTC. Translated: CASSAKVPGLAQSFEQYF.